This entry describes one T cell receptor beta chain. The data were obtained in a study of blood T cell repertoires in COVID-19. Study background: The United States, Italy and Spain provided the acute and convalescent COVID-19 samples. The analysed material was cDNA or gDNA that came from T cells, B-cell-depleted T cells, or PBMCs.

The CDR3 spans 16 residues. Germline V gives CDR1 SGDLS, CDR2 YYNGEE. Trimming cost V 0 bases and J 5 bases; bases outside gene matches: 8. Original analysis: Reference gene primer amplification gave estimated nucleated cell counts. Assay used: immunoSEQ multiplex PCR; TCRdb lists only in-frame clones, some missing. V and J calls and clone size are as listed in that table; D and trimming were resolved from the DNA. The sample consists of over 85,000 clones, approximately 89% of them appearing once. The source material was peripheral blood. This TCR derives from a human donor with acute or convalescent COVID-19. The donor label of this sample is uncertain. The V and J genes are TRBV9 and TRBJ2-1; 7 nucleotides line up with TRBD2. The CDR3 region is CASSVGGEGSNNEQFF. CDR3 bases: TGTGCCAGCAGCGTAGGCGGGGAGGGGAGCAACAATGAGCAGTTCTTC.